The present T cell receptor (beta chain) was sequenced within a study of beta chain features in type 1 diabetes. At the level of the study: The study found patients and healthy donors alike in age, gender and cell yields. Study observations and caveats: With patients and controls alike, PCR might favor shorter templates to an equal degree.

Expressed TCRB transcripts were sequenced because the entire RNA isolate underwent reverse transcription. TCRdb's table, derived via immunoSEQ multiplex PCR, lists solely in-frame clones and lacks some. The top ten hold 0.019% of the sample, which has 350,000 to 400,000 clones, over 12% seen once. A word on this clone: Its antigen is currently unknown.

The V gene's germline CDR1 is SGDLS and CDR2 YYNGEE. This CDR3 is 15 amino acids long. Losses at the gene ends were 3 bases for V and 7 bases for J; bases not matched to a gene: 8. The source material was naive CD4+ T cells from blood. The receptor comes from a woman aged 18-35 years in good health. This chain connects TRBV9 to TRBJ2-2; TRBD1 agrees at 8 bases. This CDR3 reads CASSASQGVNGELFF. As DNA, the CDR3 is TGTGCCAGCAGCGCTTCACAGGGGGTGAACGGGGAGCTGTTTTTT.